Listed here are 32 T cell receptor beta chains from one sample, sequenced in a study of blood T cells in healthy people across ages. A J-beta primer mix and a sample-barcoded 5' primer were used in a second PCR of roughly 7 to 12 cycles. TCRdb re-derived calls from the 5' RACE reads in MiXCR, one entry per CDR3 protein. The sample yields over 750,000 distinct CDR3 sequences, about 25% seen once. The same specimen was also included in a second study, on T cells of mothers and their children.

Input material: blood. The receptors here all came from a boy under 18 in good health.

The V gene is TRBV12-3 or TRBV12-4, the J gene TRBJ2-7, with unresolved D. Trimming removed 1 base from V and 2 bases from J, with 15 bases in between. The CDR3 is made up of 16 amino acids. The CDR3 sequence is CASSLVGFDQTYEQYF. The CDR3, as DNA: TGTGCCAGCAGTTTAGTTGGGTTCGATCAAACCTACGAGCAGTACTTC.

This clonotype appeared a single time. The rearrangement uses TRBV28 and TRBJ2-5; D not resolved. V lost 2 bases, J lost 9 bases, and 10 bases lay in between. This CDR3 region has 12 residues. Germline CDR1 is MDHEN and CDR2 is SYDVKM. Here the CDR3 reads CASSLPTAAQYF. CDR3 in DNA: TGTGCCAGCAGTTTACCCACGGCAGCCCAGTACTTC. The variable domain in full, with the rest retrieved from reference TRBV28 and TRBJ2-5, is DVKVTQSSRYLVKRTGEKVFLECVQDMDHENMFWYRQDPGLGLRLIYFSYDVKMKEKGDIPEGYSVSREKKERFSLILESASTNQTSMYLCASSLPTAAQYFGPGTRLLVL.

The chain couples TRBV5-1 to TRBJ2-4, with D tentatively TRBD2 (5 bases). This CDR3 is built from 15 residues. Germline CDR1 is SGHRS and CDR2 is YFSETQ. Deletions cut 0 bases from V and 8 bases from J, with 15 bases between. CDR3 nucleotide sequence: TGCGCCAGCAGCTTGGCCGCGGCGCAGGAGGACATTCAGTACTTC. Encoded protein: CASSLAAAQEDIQYF.

This clonotype was picked up a small number of times. The junction departs from germline at one end; a sequencing error may be responsible. In DNA, the CDR3 is TGTGCCAGCAGCGCAGGGGGGGAGATGAACACTGAAACTTTCTTT. Amino acids: CASSAGGEMNTETFF. The rearrangement uses TRBV5-6 and TRBJ1-1; 7 nucleotides agree with TRBD1. Germline-derived CDR1 and CDR2 are SGHDT and YYEEEE. CDR3 length equals 15 residues.

This clonotype was recorded a few times. This chain uses TRBV20-1 with TRBJ2-5, with 12 bases that match TRBD1. The DNA matches TRBJ2-1 better at its end, which makes the J call doubtful. Germline CDR1 is DFQATT and CDR2 is SNEGSKA (reference sequence). The CDR3 length is 14 residues. CDR3 sequence reads: CSAKTGQGANEQFF. The CDR3 nucleotides are TGCAGTGCAAAAACGGGACAGGGGGCCAATGAGCAGTTCTTC.

With respect to this clonotype: A much larger clone is a single base away; this may be a read error. This chain joins TRBV7-4 and TRBJ1-5; no clear D gene. This CDR3 spans 16 amino acids. CDR1 SGHVT and CDR2 SQSDAQ come from the germline V gene. In DNA form, the CDR3 reads TGTGCCGGCAGCTTAGGATTGGGCCTTAGCAATCAGCCCCAGCATTTT. This sequence encodes CAGSLGLGLSNQPQHF.

This clonotype was seen only a few times. The V gene is TRBV10-3, the J gene TRBJ2-1; 10 bases fit TRBD1. From germline, CDR1 is ENHRY and CDR2 SYGVKD. Trimming took 4 bases from V and 1 from J; bases not matched to a gene: 1. This CDR3 has 15 residues. In DNA, the CDR3 is TGTGCCATCAGTGCGGGACAGGGGTCCTACAATGAGCAGTTCTTC. It yields the protein CAISAGQGSYNEQFF.

The chain is built from TRBV20-1 and TRBJ2-1; D is uncertain. The CDR3 extends over 14 amino acids. V was cut by 3 bases and J by 8 bases, with 17 bases left in between. Germline loops: CDR1 DFQATT, CDR2 SNEGSKA (reference sequence). CDR3 bases: TGCAGTGCTAGTTTTTCAGAGGCAGCCGATGAGCAGTTCTTC. Translated, it gives CSASFSEAADEQFF.

This clonotype was seen a handful of times. This chain uses TRBV7-2 with TRBJ2-5; D is unresolved. The CDR3 spans 15 residues. Trimming pared 1 base from V and 2 bases from J, leaving 11 bases between. CDR1 and CDR2 from the germline V gene are SGHTA and FQGNSA. The CDR3 sequence: CASSLVASAQETQYF. DNA for the CDR3: TGTGCCAGCAGCTTAGTGGCGTCGGCACAAGAGACCCAGTACTTC.

The CDR3 nucleotides read TGTGCCGCCGAGGACAGGGAACAAGAGACCCAGTACTTC. Its translation: CAAEDREQETQYF. V gene TRBV10-3 combines with J gene TRBJ2-5, with TRBD1 matching 8 bases. Germline V gene lookup returns CDR1 ENHRY and CDR2 SYGVKD. The CDR3 contains 13 residues. J lost 2 bases, V lost 11 bases, and 7 bases had no gene match.

This clonotype has ten or more counts. The rearrangement uses TRBV4-3 and TRBJ2-7; D is perhaps TRBD1 or TRBD2 (5 bases each). The CDR3 runs to 17 residues. Trimming took off 0 bases at V and 0 bases at J, with 15 bases between the two ends. Germline V gene lookup returns CDR1 LGHNA and CDR2 YSLEER. The CDR3 sequence: CASSQDGGPRGSYEQYF. CDR3 sequence (DNA): TGCGCCAGCAGCCAAGATGGGGGACCCCGAGGCTCCTACGAGCAGTACTTC.

The V gene is TRBV4-1, the J gene TRBJ1-4; tentatively, D is TRBD1 (6 bases). Trimming removed 1 base at V and 5 bases at J, with 11 bases between. CDR1 is MGHRA, CDR2 YSYEKL, per germline. This CDR3 spans 15 amino acids. The chain's CDR3 is CASSQVGTPNEKLFF. As DNA, the CDR3 is TGCGCCAGCAGCCAAGTAGGGACACCGAATGAAAAACTGTTTTTT.

The sample holds a few counts of this clonotype. The chain is built from TRBV27 and TRBJ1-4; 7 bases are shared with TRBD1. V was pared by 5 bases and J by 6 bases, with 12 bases of the junction left unmatched. This CDR3 is 16 amino acids long. Germline V CDR1 and CDR2: MNHEY, SMNVEV (reference sequence). The CDR3 reads CASSALTGVGDEKLFF. CDR3 bases: TGTGCCAGCAGTGCGCTCACAGGGGTGGGGGATGAAAAACTGTTTTTT.

The J gene is TRBJ2-5, the V gene TRBV2; D call uncertain. V shed 8 bases and J shed 4 bases, with 14 bases lying between them. The length of the CDR3 is 13 residues. Germline values: CDR1 SNHLY, CDR2 FYNNEI. The CDR3 DNA reads as TGTGCCAGCCTTGGTCAATTTGGAGAGACCCAGTACTTC. Translating gives CASLGQFGETQYF.

The chain uses TRBV11-3 and TRBJ2-2, with D possibly matching TRBD1 (6 bases). The CDR3 contains 17 residues. CDR1 is SGHNT, CDR2 YENEEA, per germline. V was trimmed by 5 bases and J by 7 bases, leaving 23 bases between them. The chain's CDR3 is CASSPTPYRVMGGELFF. CDR3 nucleotide sequence: TGTGCCAGCAGCCCTACTCCGTACAGGGTCATGGGCGGGGAGCTGTTTTTT.

The table lists this clonotype with a few counts. The V and J genes are TRBV12-3 or TRBV12-4 and TRBJ1-1, with 7 nucleotides matching TRBD1. After removal of 7 bases from V and 1 base from J, the junction contained 3 bases not matched to a gene. CDR3 length: 13 amino acids. The CDR3 DNA reads as TGTGCCAGCAATCCAGGGGGGAACACTGAAGCTTTCTTT. It codes for CASNPGGNTEAFF.

The chain carries TRBV5-1 and TRBJ2-1; no reliable D call. The germline CDR1 and CDR2 sequences are SGHRS and YFSETQ. CDR3 length equals 12 residues. Between the trimmed V and J ends, which lost 0 bases and 10 bases, there was a span of 8 bases. CDR3 region: CASSLDPMEQFF. As DNA, the CDR3 is TGCGCCAGCAGCTTGGATCCAATGGAGCAGTTCTTC.

This clonotype was seen only a few times. V gene TRBV21-1 combines with J gene TRBJ2-1. TRBV21-1 is a known pseudogene. CDR3 length equals 15 residues. The CDR3 DNA reads as TGTGCCAGCAGCAAAGATGCAAGCTCCTACAATGAGCAGTTCTTC. Translating gives CASSKDASSYNEQFF.

The rearrangement links TRBV4-1 to TRBJ2-4; 12 bases are shared with TRBD2. Germline CDR1 MGHRA, CDR2 YSYEKL. The CDR3 has 12 amino acids. V trimming: 5 bases; J trimming: 16 bases; junction bases outside the gene matches: 6. CDR3 protein: CASSWTSGKQYF. The CDR3 bases are TGCGCCAGCAGCTGGACTAGCGGGAAACAATACTTC.

This chain links TRBV12-3 or TRBV12-4 with TRBJ1-1; no reliable D call. The CDR3 sequence is 16 residues long. Trimming removed 3 bases at V and 0 bases at J, with 14 bases between. CDR3 loop: CASSFGTGRLNTEAFF. The CDR3 region has the DNA TGTGCCAGCAGTTTCGGTACGGGCAGGCTGAACACTGAAGCTTTCTTT.

The table lists this clonotype with a few counts. The gene calls are TRBV12-3 or TRBV12-4 and TRBJ2-7, with unresolved D. The length of the CDR3 is 12 residues. Trimming removed 5 bases at V and 7 bases at J, with 12 bases between. In nucleotides, the CDR3 is TGTGCCAGCAGTGCCCCCTTGGAAGAGCAGTACTTC. This codes for CASSAPLEEQYF.

V gene TRBV29-1 combines with J gene TRBJ2-7; 9 bases are a match to TRBD1. J lost 4 bases, V lost 7 bases, and 2 bases had no gene match. Germline loops: CDR1 SQVTM, CDR2 ANQGSEA. The CDR3 totals 11 residues. CDR3 sequence (DNA): TGCAGCGCAGGGACAGGGTACGAGCAGTACTTC. This gives the protein CSAGTGYEQYF.

The rearrangement uses TRBV29-1 and TRBJ1-4; no definite D call. V shed 0 bases and J shed 0 bases, with 2 bases lying between them. The germline gives CDR1 SQVTM, CDR2 ANQGSEA. The CDR3 loop spans 13 amino acids. DNA for the CDR3: TGCAGCGTTGAAGAAGCAACTAATGAAAAACTGTTTTTT. This encodes CSVEEATNEKLFF.

This clonotype has a handful of counts. The chain has TRBV10-3 and TRBJ1-5; maybe TRBD1 (5 bases). Trimming removed 6 bases from V and 0 bases from J, with 12 bases in between. The germline V gene encodes CDR1 ENHRY and CDR2 SYGVKD. This CDR3 comprises 15 residues. The DNA for the CDR3 is TGTGCCATCAGGGAGGAGGGGTATAGCAATCAGCCCCAGCATTTT. The encoded protein is CAIREEGYSNQPQHF.

This chain joins TRBV27 and TRBJ2-5; D unresolved. Judging by the DNA end, TRBJ2-7 fits better; the J call may be wrong. Germline loops: CDR1 MNHEY, CDR2 SMNVEV (reference sequence). The length of the CDR3 is 13 residues. This CDR3 is CASSLNSHYEQYF. The DNA for the CDR3 is TGTGCCAGCAGTTTAAACAGCCACTACGAGCAGTACTTC.

The chain is built from TRBV4-3 and TRBJ2-3, with 14 bases that match TRBD2. The CDR3 spans 17 residues. J lost 5 bases, V lost 4 bases, and 8 bases had no gene match. CDR1 and CDR2 (germline): LGHNA, YSLEER. The CDR3 sequence: CASSLTRGLAGGDTQYF. CDR3 nucleotides: TGCGCCAGCAGCCTCACCCGCGGACTAGCGGGAGGAGATACGCAGTATTTT.

Many counts were recorded for this clonotype. This chain connects TRBV20-1 to TRBJ2-7, with TRBD2 matching over 7 bases. Germline V CDR1 and CDR2: DFQATT, SNEGSKA (reference sequence). This CDR3 is 13 amino acids long. In DNA, the CDR3 is TGCAGCGCAAAGGGTCTAGCGGACTACGAGCAGTACTTC. Translation: CSAKGLADYEQYF.

This clonotype was counted between two and nine times. The gene calls are TRBV20-1 and TRBJ2-3, with 9 bases identical to TRBD1. The CDR3 consists of 14 residues. Germline V gene sequence: CDR1 DFQATT, CDR2 SNEGSKA (reference sequence). Losses at the gene ends were 1 base for V and 5 bases for J; bases not matched to a gene: 4. The CDR3 DNA sequence: TGCAGTGCTAGAGTTGGGACAGGGAGAGATACGCAGTATTTT. It codes for CSARVGTGRDTQYF.

This chain joins TRBV28 and TRBJ2-5; D is unclear. The J call could be wrong; TRBJ2-7 is a better fit for the DNA end. The CDR3 is 13 residues long. Per germline, CDR1 MDHEN and CDR2 SYDVKM. The CDR3 sequence is CASSSLQIYEQYF. The DNA for the CDR3 is TGTGCCAGCAGTTCCCTCCAGATTTACGAGCAGTACTTC.

This clonotype has a handful of counts. The chain is built from TRBV29-1 and TRBJ2-5, with 9 bases aligning to TRBD1. Germline V gives CDR1 SQVTM, CDR2 ANQGSEA. V trimming: 6 bases; J trimming: 4 bases; junction bases outside the gene matches: 6. The CDR3 spans 13 residues. The CDR3 coding sequence is TGCAGCGTAGACAGGGGGACGGGAGAGACCCAGTACTTC. Protein: CSVDRGTGETQYF. Drawing the rest from reference TRBV29-1 and TRBJ2-5, the complete variable domain is SAVISQKPSRDICQRGTSLTIQCQVDSQVTMMFWYRQQPGQSLTLIATANQGSEATYESGFVIDKFPISRPNLTFSTLTVSNMSPEDSSIYLCSVDRGTGETQYFGPGTRLLVL.

The V gene is TRBV29-1, the J gene TRBJ1-1, with D unresolved. This CDR3 contains 12 residues. From germline, CDR1 is SQVTM and CDR2 ANQGSEA. V was cut by 5 bases and J by 0 bases, with 7 bases left in between. DNA for the CDR3: TGCAGCGTTTACCCGCTGAACACTGAAGCTTTCTTT. This sequence encodes CSVYPLNTEAFF.

The sample holds a few counts of this clonotype. CDR3 residues: CASSRDPREQYF. CDR3 bases: TGTGCCAGCAGCCGGGACCCTCGGGAGCAGTACTTC. The chain links TRBV6-5 to TRBJ2-7; D might be TRBD1 or TRBD2, each matching 5 bases. The V and J ends lost 6 bases and 7 bases respectively, with 13 bases between them. The V gene's germline CDR1 is MNHEY and CDR2 SVGAGI. This CDR3 comprises 12 residues.